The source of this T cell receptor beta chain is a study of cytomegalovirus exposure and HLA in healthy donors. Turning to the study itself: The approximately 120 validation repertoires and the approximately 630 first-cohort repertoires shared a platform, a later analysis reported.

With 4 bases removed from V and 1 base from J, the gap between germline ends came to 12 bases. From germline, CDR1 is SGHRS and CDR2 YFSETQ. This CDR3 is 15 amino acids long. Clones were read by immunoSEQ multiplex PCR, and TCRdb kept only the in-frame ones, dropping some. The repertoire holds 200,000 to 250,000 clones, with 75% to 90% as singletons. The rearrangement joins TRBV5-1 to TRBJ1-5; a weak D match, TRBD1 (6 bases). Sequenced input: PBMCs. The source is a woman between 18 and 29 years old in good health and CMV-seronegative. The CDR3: CASSPDGQSNQPQHF. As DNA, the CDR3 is TGCGCCAGCAGCCCGGATGGACAGAGCAATCAGCCCCAGCATTTT.